This T cell receptor beta chain was obtained from a study of blood T cell repertoires in COVID-19. V gave up 2 bases and J gave up 0 bases, with 11 bases separating them. Germline loops: CDR1 LGHDT, CDR2 YNNKEL (reference sequence). This CDR3 spans 16 amino acids. The study recruited people aged roughly 18 to 95 years across 24 US areas. Original analysis: Counts of nucleated cells, estimated from reference gene primer amplification, were obtained. The repertoire was sequenced with immunoSEQ multiplex PCR; TCRdb's copy has only in-frame clones and lacks some. From that table come the V and J calls and clone size; the DNA was used to work out D and trimming. This table holds about 200,000 clones, over 75% found once.

This clonotype was obtained from a woman between 40 and 55 years old with acute COVID-19. Specimen: PBMCs or T cells enriched from blood (not recorded which). The genes are TRBV3-1 (or the pseudogene TRBV3-2) and TRBJ1-3; D is possibly TRBD1 (5 bases). In nucleotides, the CDR3 is TGTGCCAGCAGCCAAAGCCAGGGATTCTCTGGAAACACCATATATTTT. Its translation: CASSQSQGFSGNTIYF.